This T cell receptor (beta chain) was retrieved from a study of blood T cell repertoires in COVID-19. As for the study in general: There were acute and convalescent COVID-19 samples, and they came from the United States, Italy and Spain. T cells, B-cell-depleted T cells, or PBMCs provided the cDNA or gDNA that served as material.

Original data processing: Amplification from reference gene primers served as the basis for estimated nucleated cell counts. Libraries were prepared by immunoSEQ multiplex PCR; TCRdb keeps only in-frame clonotypes and omits some of them. V, J and clone size reflect that table, while D and trimming were determined from the DNA. The top ten hold approximately 9.2% of the sample, which has some 74,000 clones, 70% to 85% seen once. Germline V gene data show CDR1 as LGHDT and CDR2 as YNNKEL (reference sequence). With V trimmed by 3 bases and J by 5 bases, 4 bases remained unmatched. This CDR3 is 14 amino acids long.

The chain carries TRBV3-1 (or the pseudogene TRBV3-2) and TRBJ1-2; 9 positions agree with TRBD1. The sequenced material came from peripheral blood. The receptor's source is a woman in her forties or fifties with acute or convalescent COVID-19. The CDR3 DNA reads TGTGCCAGCAGCCAGGGACAGGGAGGGTATGGCTACACCTTC. Translation: CASSQGQGGYGYTF.